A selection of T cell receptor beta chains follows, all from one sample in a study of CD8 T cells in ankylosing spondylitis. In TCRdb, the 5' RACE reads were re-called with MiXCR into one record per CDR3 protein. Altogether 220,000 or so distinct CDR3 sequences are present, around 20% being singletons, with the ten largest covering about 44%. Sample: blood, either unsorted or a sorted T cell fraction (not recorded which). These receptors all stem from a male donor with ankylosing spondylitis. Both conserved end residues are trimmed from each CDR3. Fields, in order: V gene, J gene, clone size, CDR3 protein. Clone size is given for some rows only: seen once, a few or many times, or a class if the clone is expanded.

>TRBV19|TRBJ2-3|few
ASAGGGWYTQY
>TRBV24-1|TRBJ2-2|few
ATSDSPAGELF
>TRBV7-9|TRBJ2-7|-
ASSPGGAEEQY
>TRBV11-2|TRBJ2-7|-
ASSPPWGPAGEQY
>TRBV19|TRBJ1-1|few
ASSIATGELNTEAF
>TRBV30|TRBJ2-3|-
AWSGTGRYTDTQY
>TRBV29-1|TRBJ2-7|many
SAGTGGHEQY
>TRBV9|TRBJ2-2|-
ASSWVGTGELF
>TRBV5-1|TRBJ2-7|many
ASSLSGQSYEQY
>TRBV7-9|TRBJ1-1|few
ASSSLTDTEAF
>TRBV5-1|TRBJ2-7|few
ASSSLAASSYEQY
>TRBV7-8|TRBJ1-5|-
ASSLVGVGSGPWPQH
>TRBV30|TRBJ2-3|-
ACVGTGVEDTQY
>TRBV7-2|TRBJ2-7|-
ASSSYFGLKYEQY
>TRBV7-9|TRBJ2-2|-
ASSHPIATGDTGELF
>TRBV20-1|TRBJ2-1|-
SARTTGTVFYNEQF
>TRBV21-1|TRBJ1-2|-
ASSKQGANYGYT
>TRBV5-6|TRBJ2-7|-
ASSPETGADEQY
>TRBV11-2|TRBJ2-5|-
ASSHMETQY
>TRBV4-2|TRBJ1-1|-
ASSKGMGNTEAF
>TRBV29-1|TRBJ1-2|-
SVVAGTGSNYGYT
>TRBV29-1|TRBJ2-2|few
SVEGGLSTGELF
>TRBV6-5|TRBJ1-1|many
ASSSPGQGAQRWAF
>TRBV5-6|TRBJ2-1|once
ASSLEGFTYNEQF
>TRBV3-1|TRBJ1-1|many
ASSQDWDTEAF
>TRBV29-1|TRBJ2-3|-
SVERGGETDTQY
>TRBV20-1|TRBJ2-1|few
SALQNEQF
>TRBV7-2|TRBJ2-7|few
ASSLWDMGPRQY
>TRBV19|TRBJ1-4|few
ASSIFGGATNEKLF
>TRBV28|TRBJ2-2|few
ASSLLLGGPGELF
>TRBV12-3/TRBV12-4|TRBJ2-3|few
ASRHMLITSGGAEDTQY
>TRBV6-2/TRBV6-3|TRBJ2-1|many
ASSYVGDPNEQF
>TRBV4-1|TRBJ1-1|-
ASNPGGLGLNTEAF
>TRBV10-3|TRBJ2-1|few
AISESGTSRDRESNEQF
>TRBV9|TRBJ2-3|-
ASSISGRAEDTQY
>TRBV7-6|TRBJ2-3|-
ASRLQGFDTQY
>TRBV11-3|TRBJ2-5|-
ASSDGTAEGWETQY
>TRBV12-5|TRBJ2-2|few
ASGLDYSNTGELF
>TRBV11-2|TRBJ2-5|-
ASSFPGGVETQY
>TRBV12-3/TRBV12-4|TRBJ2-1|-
ASSTGSSYNEQF
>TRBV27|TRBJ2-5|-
ASSTLPVTPQAQETQY
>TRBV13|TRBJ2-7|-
ASSLGSSSSYEQY
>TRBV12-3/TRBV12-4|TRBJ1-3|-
ASAPWPSGNTIY
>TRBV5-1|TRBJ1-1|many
ASLRRGAF
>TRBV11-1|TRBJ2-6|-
ASSSPPDRPTRSGANVLT
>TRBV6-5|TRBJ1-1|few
ASSYSWENTEAF
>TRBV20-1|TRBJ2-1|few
SARETSGNYNEQF
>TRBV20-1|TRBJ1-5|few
SARDLWGQGKNSNQPQH
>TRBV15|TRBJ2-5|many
ATSRGQGESETQY
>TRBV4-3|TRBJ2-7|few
ASSQDWQESYEQY
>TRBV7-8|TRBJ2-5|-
ASSLAPTGPEETQY
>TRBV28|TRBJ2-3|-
ASSFTSGGAGGDTQY
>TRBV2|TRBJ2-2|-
ASSDPETQNTGELF
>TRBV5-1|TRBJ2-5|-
ASSYETGSQETQY
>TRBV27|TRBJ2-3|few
ASSATSYSTDTQY
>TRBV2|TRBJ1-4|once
ASSVGWDTFALNEKLF
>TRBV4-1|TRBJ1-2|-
ASSQDPQPLGYGYT
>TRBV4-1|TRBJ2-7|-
ASSQEDGLYEQY
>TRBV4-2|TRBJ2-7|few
ASSQDNGGGGYEQY